The 8 T cell receptor beta chains below all came from one sample that was sequenced in a study of T cell responses to AZD1222 COVID-19 vaccine. Produced via immunoSEQ multiplex PCR; TCRdb's table is partial and in-frame only. In the table there are approximately 170,000 clones, less than 95% of which are singletons. Specimen: peripheral blood, collected on day 0 of AZD1222 vaccination. These receptors were obtained from an adult in good health.

CDR3 loop: CASSFLADNEQFF. The CDR3 bases are TGTGCCAGCAGCTTCCTAGCGGACAATGAGCAGTTCTTC. The chain recombines TRBV7-3 with TRBJ2-1; 7 bases line up with TRBD2. Looked up from germline, CDR1 is SGHTA and CDR2 is FQGTGA. V shed 3 bases, J shed 5 bases, and the junction held 1 base outside the gene matches. The CDR3 consists of 13 residues.

The chain carries TRBV6-2 or TRBV6-3 and TRBJ1-2, with 8 bases that match TRBD1. Germline lookup yields CDR1 MNHEY and CDR2 SVGEGT. The CDR3 runs 13 residues. After removal of 6 bases from V and 7 bases from J, the junction contained 7 bases not matched to a gene. The CDR3 bases are TGTGCCAGCAGCCAGGGACAGGTAACTGGCTACACCTTC. This gives the protein CASSQGQVTGYTF.

The chain recombines TRBV28 with TRBJ2-1; D may be TRBD1 (6 bases). The germline V gene encodes CDR1 MDHEN and CDR2 SYDVKM. The V end was cut by 10 bases, the J end by 10 bases, with 20 bases between. The CDR3 has 13 amino acids. The CDR3 coding sequence is TGTGCCACCAAGGTACGGGCCGACAGGGAGCAGTTCTTC. Its translation is CATKVRADREQFF.

The V gene is TRBV3-1 (or the pseudogene TRBV3-2), the J gene TRBJ2-7; 9 nucleotides match TRBD2. The J segment lost 2 bases and the V segment lost 3 bases, leaving 5 bases of the junction unmatched. The CDR3 has 15 amino acids. CDR1 is LGHDT and CDR2 is YNNKEL in the germline V gene (reference sequence). The CDR3 DNA sequence: TGTGCCAGCAGCCAGGTTGCGGGAGGGCCCTACGAGCAGTACTTC. This gives the protein CASSQVAGGPYEQYF.

The rearrangement links TRBV6-5 to TRBJ1-1; no clear D. V gave up 8 bases and J gave up 4 bases, with 11 bases separating them. The germline CDR1 and CDR2 sequences are MNHEY and SVGAGI. The CDR3 consists of 12 residues. CDR3 region: CASFDGPTEAFF. CDR3 coding DNA: TGTGCCAGCTTCGACGGTCCCACTGAAGCTTTCTTT.

This chain links TRBV4-1 with TRBJ2-1, with D hard to call. Trimming pared 4 bases from V and 6 bases from J, leaving 13 bases between. This CDR3 contains 14 residues. Germline V gives CDR1 MGHRA, CDR2 YSYEKL. CDR3 nucleotide sequence: TGCGCCAGCAGCCCGCTTCGAGACCCCAATGAGCAGTTCTTC. As protein: CASSPLRDPNEQFF.

This chain joins TRBV3-1 (or the pseudogene TRBV3-2) and TRBJ1-2; D remains unclear. Deletions cut 1 base from V and 4 bases from J, with 10 bases between. The V gene's germline CDR1 is LGHDT and CDR2 YNNKEL (reference sequence). This CDR3 has 14 residues. CDR3 bases: TGTGCCAGCAGCCAAGGAGGACGCTTCTATGGCTACACCTTC. This encodes CASSQGGRFYGYTF.

This chain joins TRBV28 and TRBJ2-7; 9 bases map to TRBD1. Germline loops: CDR1 MDHEN, CDR2 SYDVKM. The CDR3 has 15 amino acids. The J segment lost 6 bases and the V segment lost 8 bases, leaving 14 bases of the junction unmatched. CDR3 loop: CASRTPGQGFGEQYF. The CDR3 DNA sequence: TGTGCCAGCCGTACACCGGGACAGGGATTCGGCGAGCAGTACTTC.